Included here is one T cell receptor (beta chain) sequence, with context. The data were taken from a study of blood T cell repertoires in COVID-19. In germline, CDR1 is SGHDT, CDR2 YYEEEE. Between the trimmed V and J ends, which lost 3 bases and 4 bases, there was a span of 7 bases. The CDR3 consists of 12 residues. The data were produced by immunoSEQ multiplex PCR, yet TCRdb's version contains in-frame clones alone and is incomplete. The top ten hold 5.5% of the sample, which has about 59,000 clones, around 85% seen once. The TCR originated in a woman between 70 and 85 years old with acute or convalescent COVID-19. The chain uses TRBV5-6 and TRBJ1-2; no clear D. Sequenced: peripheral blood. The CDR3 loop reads CASSWAGYGYTF. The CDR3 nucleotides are TGTGCCAGCAGCTGGGCGGGCTATGGCTACACCTTC.